The T cell receptor (beta chain) described here comes from a study of T-cell memory formation after mild COVID-19. Study-wide results and limits: Unconfirmed was the SARS-CoV-2 specificity of second-wave clones that peaked on day 37. Memory sampled before infection contained some responding clones, suggesting cross-reactive memory joined. The study found balanced CD4/CD8 in clones contracting day 15 to 85 and a CD4+ lean in later expanders. CD4+ contracting clones were found mainly in CM and EM, and CD8+ ones in EMRA.

TCRdb passed the 5' RACE reads through MiXCR, listing each CDR3 protein once. This sample has roughly 450,000 distinct CDR3 sequences, with approximately 18% found just once. V shed 8 bases and J 0 bases; nucleotides not matched to a gene: 5. The CDR3 has 15 residues. Regarding this clonotype: Antigen: not known.

The receptor was isolated from an adult woman who had mild COVID-19 (a few samples of this study predate the infection). Cell type and time point are not known. This chain connects TRBV12-3 or TRBV12-4 to TRBJ1-5; TRBD1 aligns across 9 bases. Source material: PBMCs or a T cell subset sorted from them (not recorded which). CDR3 sequence reads: CASCRTGDSNQPQHF. The CDR3 DNA follows: TGTGCCAGCTGCCGGACAGGGGATAGCAATCAGCCCCAGCATTTT.